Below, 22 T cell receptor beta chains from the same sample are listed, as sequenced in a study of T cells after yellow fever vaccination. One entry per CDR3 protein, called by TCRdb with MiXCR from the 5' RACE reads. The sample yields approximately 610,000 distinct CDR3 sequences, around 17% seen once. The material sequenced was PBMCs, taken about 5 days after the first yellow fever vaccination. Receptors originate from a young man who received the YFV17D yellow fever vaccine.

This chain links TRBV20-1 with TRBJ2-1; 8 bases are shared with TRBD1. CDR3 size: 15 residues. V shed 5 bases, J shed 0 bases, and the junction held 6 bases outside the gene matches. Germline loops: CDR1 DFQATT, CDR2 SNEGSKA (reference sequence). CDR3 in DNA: TGCAGTGCTGGTACGGGACAGGTCTCCTACAATGAGCAGTTCTTC. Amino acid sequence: CSAGTGQVSYNEQFF.

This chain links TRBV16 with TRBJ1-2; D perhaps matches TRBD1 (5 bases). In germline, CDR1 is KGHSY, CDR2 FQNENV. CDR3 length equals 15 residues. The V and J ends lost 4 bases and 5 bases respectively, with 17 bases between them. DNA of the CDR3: TGTGCCAGCAGCCGAACGACCGAGGGGTTATATGGCTACACCTTC. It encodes CASSRTTEGLYGYTF.

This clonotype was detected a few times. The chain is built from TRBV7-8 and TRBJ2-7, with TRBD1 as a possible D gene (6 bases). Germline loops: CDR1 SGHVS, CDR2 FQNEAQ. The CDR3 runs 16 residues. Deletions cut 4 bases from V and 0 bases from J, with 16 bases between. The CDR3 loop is CASSSNRVLFSYEQYF. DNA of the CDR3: TGTGCCAGCAGCTCCAACAGGGTTCTTTTCTCCTACGAGCAGTACTTC.

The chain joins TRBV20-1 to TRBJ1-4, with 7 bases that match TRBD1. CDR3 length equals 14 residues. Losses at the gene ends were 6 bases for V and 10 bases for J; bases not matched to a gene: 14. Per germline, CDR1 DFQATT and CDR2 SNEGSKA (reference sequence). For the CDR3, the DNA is TGCAGTGCAGAACCCGAGACAGGGTTCGGAAAACTGTTTTTT. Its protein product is CSAEPETGFGKLFF.

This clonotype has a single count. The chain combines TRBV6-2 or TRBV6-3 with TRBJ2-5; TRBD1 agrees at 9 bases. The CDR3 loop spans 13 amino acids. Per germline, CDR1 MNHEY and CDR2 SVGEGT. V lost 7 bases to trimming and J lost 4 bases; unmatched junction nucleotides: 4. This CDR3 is CASTGTGLETQYF. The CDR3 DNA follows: TGTGCCAGCACCGGGACAGGGCTAGAGACCCAGTACTTC.

CDR3 nucleotide sequence: TGTGCCAGCAGCTTAGCGCCTACAGGCCGGGACATTCAGTACTTC. Translation gives CASSLAPTGRDIQYF. The rearrangement links TRBV7-9 to TRBJ2-4, with D possibly matching TRBD1 (5 bases). Germline loops: CDR1 SEHNR, CDR2 FQNEAQ (reference sequence). CDR3 length equals 15 residues. Trimming shortened V by 0 bases and J by 8 bases, and 14 bases separated the two germline ends.

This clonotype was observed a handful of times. The CDR3 region is CASSQEGADNYGYTF. The CDR3 region has the DNA TGCGCCAGCAGCCAAGAGGGGGCAGATAACTATGGCTACACCTTC. This rearrangement joins TRBV4-1 to TRBJ1-2, with D tentatively TRBD1 (6 bases). V shed 0 bases and J shed 1 base, with 9 bases lying between them. Germline assignment: CDR1 MGHRA and CDR2 YSYEKL. The CDR3 is 15 amino acids.

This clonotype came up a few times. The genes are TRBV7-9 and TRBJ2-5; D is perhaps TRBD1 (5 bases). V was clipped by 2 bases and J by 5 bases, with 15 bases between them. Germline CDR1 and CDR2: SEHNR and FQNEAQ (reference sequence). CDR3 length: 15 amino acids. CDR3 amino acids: CASSLITPKGETQYF. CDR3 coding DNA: TGTGCCAGCAGCTTAATAACGCCAAAGGGGGAGACCCAGTACTTC.

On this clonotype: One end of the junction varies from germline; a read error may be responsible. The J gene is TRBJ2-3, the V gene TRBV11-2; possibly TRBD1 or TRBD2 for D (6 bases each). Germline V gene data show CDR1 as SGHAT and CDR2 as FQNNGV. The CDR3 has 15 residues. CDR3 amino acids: CANSLTRGRADTQYF. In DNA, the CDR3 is TGTGCCAACAGCTTAACCCGGGGGCGCGCAGATACGCAGTATTTT.

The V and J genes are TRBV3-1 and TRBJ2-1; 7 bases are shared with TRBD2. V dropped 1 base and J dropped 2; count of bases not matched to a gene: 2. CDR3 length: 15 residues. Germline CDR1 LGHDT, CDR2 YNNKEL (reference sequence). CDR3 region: CASSQAAGAYNEQFF. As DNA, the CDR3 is TGTGCCAGCAGCCAAGCGGCGGGGGCCTACAATGAGCAGTTCTTC.

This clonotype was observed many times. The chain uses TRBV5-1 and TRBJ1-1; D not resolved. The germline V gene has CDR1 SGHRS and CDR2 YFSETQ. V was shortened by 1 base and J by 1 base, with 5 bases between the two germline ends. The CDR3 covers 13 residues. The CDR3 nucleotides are TGCGCCAGCAGCTTGATACCGAACACTGAAGCTTTCTTT. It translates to CASSLIPNTEAFF.

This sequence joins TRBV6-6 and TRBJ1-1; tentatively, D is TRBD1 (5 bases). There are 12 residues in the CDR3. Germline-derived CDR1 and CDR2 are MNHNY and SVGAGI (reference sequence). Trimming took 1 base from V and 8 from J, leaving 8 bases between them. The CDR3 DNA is TGTGCCAGCAGTTACTTAAGGGGCGAAGCTTTCTTT. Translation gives CASSYLRGEAFF.

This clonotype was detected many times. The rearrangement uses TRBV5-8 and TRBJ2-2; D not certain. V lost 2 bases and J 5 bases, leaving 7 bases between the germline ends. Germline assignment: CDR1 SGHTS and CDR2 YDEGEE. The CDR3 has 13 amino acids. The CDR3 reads CASSFLTTGELFF. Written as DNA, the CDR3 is TGTGCCAGCAGCTTCTTGACTACCGGGGAGCTGTTTTTT.

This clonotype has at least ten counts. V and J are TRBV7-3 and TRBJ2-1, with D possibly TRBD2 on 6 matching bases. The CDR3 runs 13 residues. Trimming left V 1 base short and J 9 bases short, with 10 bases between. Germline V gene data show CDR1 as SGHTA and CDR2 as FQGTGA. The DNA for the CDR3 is TGTGCCAGCAGCTTAAATGTGGGAGGTGAGCAGTTCTTC. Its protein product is CASSLNVGGEQFF.

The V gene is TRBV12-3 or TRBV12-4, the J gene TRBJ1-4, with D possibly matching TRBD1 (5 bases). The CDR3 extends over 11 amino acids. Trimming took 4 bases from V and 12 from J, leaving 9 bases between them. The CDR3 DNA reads TGTGCCAGCAGTTCGGGGGTAGAACTGTTTTTT. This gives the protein CASSSGVELFF.

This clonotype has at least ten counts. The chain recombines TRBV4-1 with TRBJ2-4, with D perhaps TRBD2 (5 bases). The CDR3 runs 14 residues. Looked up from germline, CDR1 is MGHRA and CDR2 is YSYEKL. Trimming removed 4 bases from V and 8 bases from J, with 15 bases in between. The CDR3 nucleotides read TGCGCCAGCAGCCGGGCCTCACTGGAGGACATTCAGTACTTC. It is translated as CASSRASLEDIQYF.

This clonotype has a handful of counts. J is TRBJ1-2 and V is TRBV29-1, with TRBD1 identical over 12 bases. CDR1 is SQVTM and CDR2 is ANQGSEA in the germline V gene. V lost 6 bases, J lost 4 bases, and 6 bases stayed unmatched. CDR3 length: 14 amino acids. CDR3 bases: TGCAGCGTGCCCGGGACAGGGGGCCCCTATGGCTACACCTTC. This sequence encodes CSVPGTGGPYGYTF.

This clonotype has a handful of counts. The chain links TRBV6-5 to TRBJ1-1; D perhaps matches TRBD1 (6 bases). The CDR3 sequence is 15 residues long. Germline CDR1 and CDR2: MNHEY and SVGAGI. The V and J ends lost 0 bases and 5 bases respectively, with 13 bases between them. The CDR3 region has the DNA TGTGCCAGCAGTTACTCGTGGGGGCTTCCAACTGAAGCTTTCTTT. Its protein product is CASSYSWGLPTEAFF.

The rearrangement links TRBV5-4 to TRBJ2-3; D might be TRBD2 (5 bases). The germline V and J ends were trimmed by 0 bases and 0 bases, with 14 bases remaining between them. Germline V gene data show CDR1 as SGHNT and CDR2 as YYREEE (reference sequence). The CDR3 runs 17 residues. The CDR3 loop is CASSLVFAGASTDTQYF. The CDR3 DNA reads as TGTGCCAGCAGCTTGGTTTTTGCGGGCGCAAGCACAGATACGCAGTATTTT.

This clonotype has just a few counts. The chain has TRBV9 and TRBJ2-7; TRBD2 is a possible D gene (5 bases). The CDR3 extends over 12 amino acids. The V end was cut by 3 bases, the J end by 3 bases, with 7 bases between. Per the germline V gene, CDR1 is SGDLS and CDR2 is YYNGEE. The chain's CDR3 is CASSARDYEQYV. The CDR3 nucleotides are TGTGCCAGCAGCGCCCGGGACTACGAGCAGTACGTC.

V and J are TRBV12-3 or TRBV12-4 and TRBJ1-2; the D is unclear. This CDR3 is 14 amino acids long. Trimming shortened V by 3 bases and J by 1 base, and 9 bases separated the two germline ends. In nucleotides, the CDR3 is TGTGCCAGCAGTTTTGGAGGGAGTAACTATGGCTACACCTTC. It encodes CASSFGGSNYGYTF.

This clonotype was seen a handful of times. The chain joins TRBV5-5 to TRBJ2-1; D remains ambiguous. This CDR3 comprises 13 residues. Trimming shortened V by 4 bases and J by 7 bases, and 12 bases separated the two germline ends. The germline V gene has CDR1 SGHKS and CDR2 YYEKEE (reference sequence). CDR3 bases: TGTGCCAGCAGCCCCACCCGGCGGAATGAGCAGTTCTTC. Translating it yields CASSPTRRNEQFF.